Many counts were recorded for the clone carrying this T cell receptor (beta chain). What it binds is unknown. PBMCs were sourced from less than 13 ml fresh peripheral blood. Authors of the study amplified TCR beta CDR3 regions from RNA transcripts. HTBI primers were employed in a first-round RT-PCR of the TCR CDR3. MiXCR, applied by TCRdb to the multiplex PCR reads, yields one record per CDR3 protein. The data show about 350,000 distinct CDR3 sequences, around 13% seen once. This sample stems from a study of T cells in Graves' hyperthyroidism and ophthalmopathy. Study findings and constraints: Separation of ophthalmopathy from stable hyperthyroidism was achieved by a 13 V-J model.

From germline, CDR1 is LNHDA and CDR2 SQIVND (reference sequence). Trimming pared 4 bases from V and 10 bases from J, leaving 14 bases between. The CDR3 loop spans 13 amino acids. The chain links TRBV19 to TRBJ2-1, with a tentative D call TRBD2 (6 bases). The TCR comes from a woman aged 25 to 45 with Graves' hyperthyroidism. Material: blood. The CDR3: CASSTGVWEEQFF. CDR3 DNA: TGTGCCAGTAGTACGGGGGTCTGGGAGGAGCAGTTCTTC. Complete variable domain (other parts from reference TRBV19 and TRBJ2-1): DGGITQSPKYLFRKEGQNVTLSCEQNLNHDAMYWYRQDPGQGLRLIYYSQIVNDFQKGDIAEGYSVSREKKESFPLTVTSAQKNPTAFYLCASSTGVWEEQFFGPGTRLTVL.